This T cell receptor (beta chain) was identified in a study of T cells in localized non-small cell lung cancer. Whole-study results and caveats: Adjacent lung had a median roughly 60 of the 100 largest tumor clones.

Turning to this clone: Its antigen is unknown.

Here immunoSEQ multiplex PCR was the method, and the copy in TCRdb shows in-frame clones only, minus some. The sample consists of under 95,000 clones, about 84% of them appearing once. The sample here was peripheral blood, taken before any cancer treatment. The clonotype was recovered from a female donor older than 55 with stage I lung adenocarcinoma.

CDR3 residues: CASSLKVWGSTDTQYF. In DNA, the CDR3 is TGTGCCAGCAGCTTGAAGGTGTGGGGAAGCACAGATACGCAGTATTTT. The gene calls are TRBV5-4 and TRBJ2-3; D is unclear. Germline V gene data show CDR1 as SGHNT and CDR2 as YYREEE (reference sequence). CDR3 length: 16 amino acids. V lost 1 base and J lost 0, with 12 bases in between.